This T cell receptor (beta chain) is from a study of blood T cells in healthy people across ages (dated by TCRdb to 2014 to 2015). Regarding the research as a whole: In model experiments, roughly one uniquely barcoded TCR beta cDNA molecule per two T cells was captured by template switching. The study measured age-related changes in TCR beta repertoire diversity using deep sequencing normalized with unique cDNA molecular identifiers. Donors were grouped into four age groups: young (average roughly 16 years), middle-aged (around 39), aged (about 60) and long-lived (approximately 81). Donors of different ages were randomly distributed across sequencing lanes to avoid experimental bias. For two donors (one aged 18 to 30 and one aged 80 or older), the study analyzed two additional independent replicas of 1 million unique cDNA reads from the same blood draw. Paper-wide results and their limitations: The long-lived group showed more naive CD4+ T cells, fewer expanded clones and increased TCR diversity than the aged group, suggesting age selection. Estimates of total diversity based on one million sequenced T cells were regarded as lower bounds and as underestimates. As age increased, observed TCR beta diversity per million T cells dropped in a roughly linear way, and a significant reduction was already evident by age 40. Bulk unsorted PBMC profiling prevented conclusive comparison of naive and antigen-experienced compartments. Donor CMV infection status was unknown, potentially confounding age-related changes in expanded clonotypes. The percentage of naive T cells measured by flow cytometry correlated strongly with observed TCR beta diversity.

Libraries were constructed by 5' RACE. TCRdb shows the sequencer as Illumina HiSeq 2500. A second PCR of 7 to 11 cycles was run with a J-beta primer mix and a sample-barcoded 5' primer. Each TCR beta cDNA molecule received a unique molecular identifier from a template-switch 5' adaptor carrying 12 random nucleotides. Each sample yielded at least 2.5 million CDR3-containing paired-end reads. First-strand cDNA synthesis was performed from all RNA using the Mint cDNA synthesis kit, with priming by a TRBC-specific oligonucleotide. All cDNA was treated with uracil-DNA glycosylase and then went through a first 18-cycle PCR with the universal primers M1SS and BC2_uni_R. On the study's bioinformatics: Each sample was normalized by randomly selecting 1 million high-quality reads, each carrying a distinct molecular identifier. Instead of being binned into consensus sequences, reads that shared molecular identifiers were thrown out. MiTCR, set to a Q25 quality threshold and the strictest error-elimination algorithm, was used for CDR3 identification, clonotype clustering and error correction. Lower-bound total TCR beta diversity was estimated with a nonparametric unseen species model using Euler transformation. TCRdb applied fastp at Q25 and MiXCR to the public reads, then kept only in-frame beta chains. Each entry is one CDR3 protein sequence, shown with its most common DNA and genes. The V and J calls were not made by the authors but by TCRdb's processing. For this sample there are about 720,000 distinct CDR3 sequences; 22% appear just once. Roughly 22% of the sample lies in the top ten.

Comment on this clonotype: Its antigen has not been determined. No clone much larger than this one lies a single base away; base qualities are absent.

The CDR3 measures 12 amino acids from cysteine to phenylalanine. Only CDR3 DNA remains: 36 bases, in frame from the first base. The germline V gene specifies SGHRS as CDR1 and YFSETQ as CDR2. Relative to germline, V is 1 base shorter and J is 4 bases shorter, with 4 bases between their ends. Donors were under 40 systemically healthy Caucasian individuals from Russia aged roughly 6 to 100 years. About 10 milliliters of peripheral blood were collected from each donor into EDTA-treated Vacutainer tubes. Ficoll-Paque density-gradient centrifugation was used to isolate PBMCs, with at least 6.5 million per sample. Trizol reagent was used to extract total RNA from PBMCs, with at least 5.5 micrograms per sample. Naive CD45RAhigh/CD27high T cell percentages were measured by flow cytometry on a PBMC aliquot from every donor.

The source is a man in his 70s in good health. The sample comprised blood. The chain is assembled from TRBV5-1 and TRBJ2-3; the D gene is unclear. CDR3 reads: CASSLYSDTQYF. The bases read TGCGCCAGCAGCTTGTACTCAGATACGCAGTATTTT.